This is a list of T cell receptor beta chains from one sample in a study of identical twins. TCRdb re-called the 5' RACE reads through MiXCR, storing one row per CDR3 protein. The repertoire holds 520,000 or so distinct CDR3 sequences, with roughly 21% as singletons. This sample also belongs to another study, concerning T cells expressing NK-cell markers.

Sequencing used CD4+ T cells sorted from blood. These receptors came from a woman aged 18-30 years in good health. CDR3s include the opening cysteine and the closing phenylalanine or tryptophan. Fields, in order: V gene, clone size, CDR3 protein. Clone size is stated in some rows and not others, as once, few, many or a class when expanded.

TRBV19,.,CASSGGLSYEQYF
TRBV20-1,.,CSARWTSGRARETQYF
TRBV20-1,.,CSARETGMVGGYTF
TRBV6-6,.,CASSSTGTLVYTF
TRBV15,once,CATQLGRLNWQYF
TRBV6-2/TRBV6-3,.,CASSPASRYYEQYF
TRBV6-1,few,CASSGRQVDYGYTF
TRBV6-5,.,CASSYTPAGNDEQFF
TRBV18,.,CASSPPLAGHNEQFF
TRBV29-1,few,CSARGGWRGYNEQFF
TRBV12-3/TRBV12-4,.,CASSLWSNYGYTF
TRBV20-1,few,CSAWAAGNIQYF
TRBV12-3/TRBV12-4,.,CASSYKHEQYF
TRBV6-1,few,CASSTGLGGTRGEQYF
TRBV5-1,.,CASSVRGLPQHF
TRBV2,.,CASSVAGTQYF